The rows below give T cell receptor beta chains drawn from one sample of a study of cytomegalovirus exposure and HLA in healthy donors. Profiled with immunoSEQ multiplex PCR; TCRdb holds only in-frame clones, not every one. This table holds about 180,000 clones, 85% found once. Sequencing input: PBMCs. The receptors stem from a man younger than 30 in good health and CMV-seropositive. Each CDR3 is given with its conserved first and last residue. Fields, in order: clone size, D gene, J gene, V gene, CDR3 protein, CDR3 DNA. A D gene is named only where the DNA matches it firmly. Where a row states a size, it is once, few, many or the class of an expanded clone; other rows omit it.

.	TRBD2	TRBJ2-7	TRBV9	CASSPRSREGEQYF	TGTGCCAGCAGCCCACGGTCCAGGGAGGGCGAGCAGTACTTC
.	TRBD2	TRBJ2-1	TRBV27	CASTGEGRNEQFF	TGTGCCAGCACCGGGGAGGGCCGTAATGAGCAGTTCTTC
.	.	TRBJ2-7	TRBV29-1	CSGRDRRGAQYF	TGCAGCGGGAGAGACAGGCGTGGGGCGCAGTACTTC
.	.	TRBJ2-4	TRBV30	CAWSLDILAKNIQYF	TGTGCCTGGAGTCTGGACATCCTAGCCAAAAACATTCAGTACTTC
.	TRBD2	TRBJ2-7	TRBV4-2	CASSPVSGSSEQYF	TGTGCCAGCAGCCCCGTCAGCGGGAGTAGCGAGCAGTACTTC
few	.	TRBJ2-7	TRBV7-9	CASSFLDSLSYEQYF	TGTGCCAGCAGCTTCCTGGACAGTCTTTCCTACGAGCAGTACTTC
.	.	TRBJ2-7	TRBV27	CASSRTELAYEQYF	TGTGCCAGCAGTCGGACAGAATTAGCATACGAGCAGTACTTC
.	.	TRBJ1-6	TRBV27	CASSSGQRNSPLHF	TGTGCCAGCAGTTCCGGACAGAGGAATTCACCCCTCCACTTT
few	.	TRBJ2-7	TRBV18	CASSPVGYEQYF	TGTGCCAGCTCACCCGTCGGCTACGAGCAGTACTTC
.	TRBD2	TRBJ2-3	TRBV5-1	CASSLTSSGRGTDTQYF	TGCGCCAGCAGCTTGACCTCAAGCGGGAGGGGCACAGATACGCAGTATTTT
.	.	TRBJ2-7	TRBV6-6	CASSYRGSHEQYF	TGTGCCAGCAGTTACAGGGGGAGCCACGAGCAGTACTTC
.	.	TRBJ1-2	TRBV10-3	CAISESRETNYGYTF	TGTGCCATCAGTGAGTCGCGGGAGACAAACTATGGCTACACCTTC
.	.	TRBJ2-7	TRBV27	CASSSAKRFSYEQYF	TGTGCCAGCAGTTCGGCTAAGCGGTTCTCCTACGAGCAGTACTTC
.	.	TRBJ2-7	TRBV5-1	CASSSQGYSYEQYF	TGCGCCAGCAGCTCGCAGGGTTATTCCTACGAGCAGTACTTC
.	.	TRBJ2-1	TRBV11-2	CASSLVGRGPEQFF	TGTGCCAGCAGCTTAGTGGGCAGGGGACCTGAGCAGTTCTTC
.	TRBD1	TRBJ2-7	TRBV28	CASRSSGGLAGFEQYF	TGTGCCAGCAGGAGTTCAGGGGGCCTTGCCGGTTTTGAGCAGTACTTC
.	TRBD2	TRBJ2-3	TRBV30	CAWSVRSGTGTDTQYF	TGTGCCTGGAGTGTCCGTAGCGGGACTGGGACAGATACGCAGTATTTT
.	.	TRBJ1-3	TRBV18	CASSRGGTGNTIYF	TGTGCCAGCTCACGAGGGGGTACTGGAAACACCATATATTTT
few	.	TRBJ2-5	TRBV7-6	CASSLARRDQETQYF	TGTGCCAGCAGCTTAGCGCGGAGGGACCAAGAGACCCAGTACTTC
.	.	TRBJ2-1	TRBV5-1	CASSPTPSANEQFF	TGCGCCAGCAGCCCGACCCCTAGCGCCAATGAGCAGTTCTTC
.	TRBD2	TRBJ2-5	TRBV10-3	CAIRRAGGGETQYF	TGTGCCATCAGAAGAGCGGGGGGCGGGGAGACCCAGTACTTC
.	.	TRBJ2-2	TRBV29-1	CSVLLGVPNTGELFF	TGCAGCGTTCTCCTCGGGGTTCCGAACACCGGGGAGCTGTTTTTT
once	TRBD2	TRBJ2-3	TRBV11-2	CASSFSGSTDTQYF	TGTGCCAGCAGTTTTAGCGGGAGCACAGATACGCAGTATTTT
.	.	TRBJ1-1	TRBV18	CASSPQGETEAFF	TGTGCCAGCTCACCACAGGGGGAGACTGAAGCTTTCTTT
once	TRBD1	TRBJ1-2	TRBV6-6	CASRSTGGDYGYTF	TGTGCCAGCCGATCGACAGGGGGCGACTATGGCTACACCTTC
.	TRBD2	TRBJ2-1	TRBV6-5	CASSSGLSYNEQFF	TGTGCCAGCAGTTCGGGACTATCCTACAATGAGCAGTTCTTC
.	TRBD2	TRBJ2-5	TRBV9	CASSPWGGETQYF	TGTGCCAGCAGCCCCTGGGGGGGGGAGACCCAGTACTTC
.	.	TRBJ2-5	TRBV6-5	CASSTQETQYF	TGTGCCAGCAGTACACAAGAGACCCAGTACTTC
once	.	TRBJ1-5	TRBV7-2	CASSLSGDQPQHF	TGTGCCAGCAGCTTATCGGGAGATCAGCCCCAGCATTTT
.	TRBD2	TRBJ2-3	TRBV9	CASSVAGGDGGTDTQYF	TGTGCCAGCAGCGTAGCGGGGGGGGACGGCGGCACAGATACGCAGTATTTT
few	.	TRBJ1-5	TRBV10-3	CAISFGTHQPQHF	TGTGCCATCAGTTTCGGGACACATCAGCCCCAGCATTTT
.	.	TRBJ1-2	TRBV7-9	CASTQPQEDPYGYTF	TGTGCCAGCACCCAACCCCAAGAGGATCCCTATGGCTACACCTTC
.	TRBD2	TRBJ2-1	TRBV28	CASSLQRDYNEQFF	TGTGCCAGCAGTTTACAGCGGGATTACAATGAGCAGTTCTTC
.	.	TRBJ1-5	TRBV6-5	CASSYSGDNQPQHF	TGTGCCAGCAGTTACTCAGGGGACAATCAGCCCCAGCATTTT
once	TRBD2	TRBJ2-1	TRBV6-6	CASRYSVAGGLNEQFF	TGTGCCAGCAGATACTCAGTAGCGGGGGGACTTAATGAGCAGTTCTTC
.	TRBD1	TRBJ2-1	TRBV6-5	CASSSYGDRFYNEQFF	TGTGCCAGCAGTTCTTACGGGGACAGATTCTACAATGAGCAGTTCTTC
.	TRBD1	TRBJ2-7	TRBV2	CASSEGGTGEQYF	TGTGCCAGCAGTGAGGGCGGGACAGGCGAGCAGTACTTC
.	.	TRBJ1-2	TRBV6-5	CASGRASGYTF	TGTGCCAGCGGCAGGGCTTCTGGCTACACCTTC
.	.	TRBJ2-2	TRBV7-6	CASSLLGGHNTGELFF	TGTGCCAGCAGCTTATTGGGGGGGCACAACACCGGGGAGCTGTTTTTT
.	.	TRBJ1-5	TRBV28	CASRQVATSRNQPQHF	TGTGCCAGCAGACAGGTAGCTACATCACGAAATCAGCCCCAGCATTTT
.	TRBD1	TRBJ2-2	TRBV28	CASGLGQGLTGELFF	TGTGCCAGCGGCCTTGGACAGGGCCTCACCGGGGAGCTGTTTTTT
.	TRBD1	TRBJ2-7	TRBV29-1	CSVGGTGFGYEQYF	TGCAGCGTTGGTGGGACAGGGTTTGGGTACGAGCAGTACTTC
.	.	TRBJ2-3	TRBV11-3	CASSSGSSTDTQYF	TGTGCCAGCAGCTCCGGGAGTAGCACAGATACGCAGTATTTT
.	.	TRBJ2-7	TRBV5-1	CASSWGGSTDYEQYF	TGCGCCAGCAGCTGGGGCGGTTCTACCGACTACGAGCAGTACTTC
.	.	TRBJ1-3	TRBV11-2	CASSLRGGGSGNTIYF	TGTGCCAGCAGCTTACGGGGGGGAGGCTCTGGAAACACCATATATTTT